The present TCR beta chain was sequenced within a study of OX40 agonist ivuxolimab in advanced cancers. Study observations and caveats: Antigen targets of the expanded peripheral T cells went undetermined. Clonal expansion in partial responders at 0.1-3.0 mg/kg ranked among the lowest.

The method was immunoSEQ multiplex PCR; TCRdb's version includes in-frame clones alone and lacks a portion of them. Here the sample spans 60,000 to 75,000 clones, about 89% being singletons. In the case of this clone: Its antigen is undetermined. Compared with germline, one end of the junction differs, possibly owing to a read error.

The CDR3 has 14 amino acids. Germline CDR1 and CDR2: KGHSH and LQKENI. Sample: CD4+ or CD8+ T cells sorted from blood, taken in a trial of the OX40 agonist ivuxolimab. The origin of this receptor is an adult with an advanced solid tumor such as melanoma, head and neck, liver or kidney cancer. The chain joins TRBV18 to TRBJ2-5; D call uncertain. The DNA of the CDR3 is TGTGCCAGCTCACCAGATCCCCTACAAGGGACCCAGTACTTC. The encoded protein is CASSPDPLQGTQYF.